This record covers a single T cell receptor (beta chain). Distinct nucleotide sequences in the sample also encode this CDR3. The data derive from a study of shared clonotypes between healthy human individuals. Among the donors, all were Caucasian adults who lived in Nashville, Tennessee. Genomic DNA came from about 92 million PBMCs in unsorted samples. Sequenced by immunoSEQ multiplex PCR; TCRdb stores in-frame clones only, minus some. This sample has around 500,000 clones, with more than 75% found just once. This receptor was identified in a woman in her 40s in good health. Some clones in this sample may be carry-over from other donors' samples. Sequencing was carried out using PBMCs.

The CDR3 sequence is CASSERDGYTF. DNA for the CDR3: TGTGCCAGCAGTGAAAGGGATGGCTACACCTTC. The chain combines TRBV2 with TRBJ1-2; no clear D. Deletions cut 2 bases from V and 6 bases from J, with 4 bases between. Germline-derived CDR1 and CDR2 are SNHLY and FYNNEI. The CDR3 has 11 amino acids.